The 15 T cell receptor beta chains reported below all come from one sample, sequenced in a study of T cell responses to AZD1222 COVID-19 vaccine. The table came from immunoSEQ multiplex PCR; TCRdb's copy has only in-frame clones and leaves some out. Of 95,000 to 110,000 clones in the sample, 88% were seen once. Sample: peripheral blood, taken on day 0 of AZD1222 vaccination. The receptors derive from an adult in good health.

J is TRBJ1-1 and V is TRBV10-3, with D possibly TRBD1 on 6 matching bases. V was shortened by 6 bases and J by 3 bases, with 11 bases between the two germline ends. The CDR3 runs 13 residues. Germline assignment: CDR1 ENHRY and CDR2 SYGVKD. The CDR3 region is CAIRPGAYTEAFF. In DNA form, the CDR3 reads TGTGCCATCAGGCCGGGGGCTTACACTGAAGCTTTCTTT.

This clone was detected only once. The genes are TRBV5-8 and TRBJ2-1; 8 bases agree with TRBD1. With V trimmed by 4 bases and J by 8 bases, 11 bases remained unmatched. CDR3 length: 15 residues. Germline loops: CDR1 SGHTS, CDR2 YDEGEE. The CDR3: CASSLRGQGAYEQFF. The CDR3 bases are TGTGCCAGCAGCCTCCGCGGGCAGGGGGCATATGAGCAGTTCTTC.

The chain recombines TRBV19 with TRBJ2-5; D is unclear. V lost 8 bases and J lost 4, with 17 bases in between. The CDR3 length is 14 residues. Germline V lookup: CDR1 LNHDA, CDR2 SQIVND (reference sequence). Here the CDR3 DNA reads TGTGCCAGTGCGGCTAGGAGAACGGGAGAGACCCAGTACTTC. Translated: CASAARRTGETQYF. Variable domain in full (rest from reference TRBV19 and TRBJ2-5): DGGITQSPKYLFRKEGQNVTLSCEQNLNHDAMYWYRQDPGQGLRLIYYSQIVNDFQKGDIAEGYSVSREKKESFPLTVTSAQKNPTAFYLCASAARRTGETQYFGPGTRLLVL.

This clone was observed a few times. The chain is built from TRBV6-5 and TRBJ1-1; D gene ambiguous. The CDR3 extends over 12 amino acids. From germline, CDR1 is MNHEY and CDR2 SVGAGI. The V end lost 6 bases, the J end lost 1 base, and 6 bases lay between the germline ends. The CDR3 DNA is TGTGCCAGCAGACTCACGAACACTGAAGCTTTCTTT. Protein sequence: CASRLTNTEAFF.

V is TRBV2 and J is TRBJ1-5; D is undetermined. V was pared by 5 bases and J by 2 bases, with 13 bases between. Germline CDR1 is SNHLY and CDR2 is FYNNEI. The CDR3 loop spans 15 amino acids. CDR3 residues: CASSLDDLGNQPQHF. Written as DNA, the CDR3 is TGTGCCAGCAGTCTGGACGATTTGGGCAATCAGCCCCAGCATTTT.

The chain uses TRBV5-1 and TRBJ1-3; tentatively, D is TRBD1 (5 bases). The V end was cut by 4 bases, the J end by 0 bases, with 8 bases between. This CDR3 spans 14 amino acids. Germline-derived CDR1 and CDR2 are SGHRS and YFSETQ. CDR3: CASSGGASGNTIYF. The CDR3 region has the DNA TGCGCCAGCAGCGGCGGGGCCTCTGGAAACACCATATATTTT. The full variable domain, in which reference TRBV5-1 and TRBJ1-3 provide the parts outside the CDR3, is KAGVTQTPRYLIKTRGQQVTLSCSPISGHRSVSWYQQTPGQGLQFLFEYFSETQRNKGNFPGRFSGRQFSNSRSEMNVSTLELGDSALYLCASSGGASGNTIYFGEGSWLTVV.

The chain joins TRBV19 to TRBJ1-4; no reliable D call. CDR3 size: 15 residues. Germline-derived CDR1 and CDR2 are LNHDA and SQIVND (reference sequence). V shed 3 bases and J shed 0 bases, with 8 bases lying between them. CDR3 amino acids: CASSMDLTTNEKLFF. The CDR3 DNA sequence: TGTGCCAGTAGTATGGACCTTACAACTAATGAAAAACTGTTTTTT.

A single count supports this clone. This chain uses TRBV7-3 with TRBJ1-5; no clear D. CDR3 size: 13 residues. Between the trimmed V and J ends, which lost 3 bases and 4 bases, there was a span of 7 bases. From germline, CDR1 is SGHTA and CDR2 FQGTGA. Here the CDR3 reads CASSLYGNQPQHF. CDR3 in DNA: TGTGCCAGCAGCTTGTACGGAAATCAGCCCCAGCATTTT.

This sequence joins TRBV18 and TRBJ2-1; no firm D call. CDR3 length: 13 residues. Per the germline V gene, CDR1 is KGHSH and CDR2 is LQKENI. V lost 3 bases and J 4 bases, leaving 7 bases between the germline ends. The CDR3 DNA reads as TGTGCCAGCTCACCGGCGCTTTACAATGAGCAGTTCTTC. Protein: CASSPALYNEQFF.

The gene calls are TRBV11-3 and TRBJ2-2; 7 positions match TRBD2. The CDR3 is 14 residues long. Germline V gene sequence: CDR1 SGHNT, CDR2 YENEEA. With 3 bases clipped from V and 6 bases from J, the junction kept 4 bases outside the gene matches. The CDR3 here is CASSLGGYAGELFF. CDR3 DNA sequence: TGTGCCAGCAGCTTGGGAGGGTACGCCGGGGAGCTGTTTTTT.

The chain carries TRBV6-2 or TRBV6-3 and TRBJ1-1; D is perhaps TRBD1 (6 bases). The CDR3 has 13 residues. V lost 3 bases and J lost 6, with 11 bases in between. From germline, CDR1 is MNHEY and CDR2 SVGEGT. Written as DNA, the CDR3 is TGTGCCAGCAGTTATGGGGGGCGGGCTGAAGCTTTCTTT. It codes for CASSYGGRAEAFF.

The chain recombines TRBV7-2 with TRBJ1-5; a weak D match, TRBD1 (5 bases). CDR1 and CDR2 (germline): SGHTA, FQGNSA. The CDR3 has 16 residues. Trimming stripped 1 base from V and 2 bases from J, with 12 bases between. CDR3 loop: CASSLVEGRGNQPQHF. The CDR3 DNA reads as TGTGCCAGCAGCTTAGTTGAGGGCAGGGGCAATCAGCCCCAGCATTTT.

The table lists this clone with a count of one. The rearrangement links TRBV9 to TRBJ2-2; unclear D gene. Germline V gene lookup returns CDR1 SGDLS and CDR2 YYNGEE. With 0 bases removed from V and 4 bases from J, the gap between germline ends came to 7 bases. The CDR3 is made up of 14 amino acids. The CDR3 sequence: CASSVGWVTGELFF. The CDR3 DNA is TGTGCCAGCAGCGTAGGCTGGGTCACCGGGGAGCTGTTTTTT.

The chain employs TRBV5-5 and TRBJ2-7; D gene unclear. Per germline, CDR1 SGHKS and CDR2 YYEKEE (reference sequence). CDR3 size: 12 residues. V shed 4 bases and J shed 3 bases, with 8 bases lying between them. The CDR3 here is CASSPYNYEQYF. CDR3 DNA sequence: TGTGCCAGCAGCCCATACAACTACGAGCAGTACTTC.

This clone was seen once. The chain is built from TRBV7-9 and TRBJ1-3; D gene ambiguous. Trimming removed 4 bases from V and 0 bases from J, with 10 bases in between. The CDR3 covers 15 residues. Germline V gene sequence: CDR1 SEHNR, CDR2 FQNEAQ (reference sequence). CDR3 region: CASSSDGSSGNTIYF. The CDR3 DNA reads TGTGCCAGCAGCTCGGACGGGAGCTCTGGAAACACCATATATTTT.